Reported below is one TCR beta chain. Its antigen is not identified. The sample's time point: recipient sample about 28 days before transplant, after cytoreduction. The sample originates from a study of T cell clonotyping in hematopoietic cell transplantation. Study-level points and caveats: Higher Inverse Simpson Index values in graft donor and pretransplant recipient predicted broader posttransplant TCR diversity.

Profiling relied on immunoSEQ multiplex PCR, and the TCRdb table lists in-frame clones only, not all of them. The sample contains about 49,000 clones, over 75% of which appear only once. V shed 0 bases and J shed 5 bases, with 10 bases lying between them. CDR1 is LGHNA, CDR2 YNFKEQ, per germline. This CDR3 is 14 amino acids long. The TCR sequence derives from a man between 60 and 70 years old with biphenotypic leukemia. Some clones in this sample may be carry-over from other donors' samples. The rearrangement links TRBV4-2 to TRBJ1-1; D not resolved. Sequencing was performed on peripheral blood mononuclear cells, taken before stem cell transplant. The CDR3 bases are TGTGCCAGCAGCCAAGATCAGTCTTGGACTGAAGCTTTCTTT. This codes for CASSQDQSWTEAFF.